These 3 T cell receptor beta chains were sequenced from one sample in a study of shared clonotypes between healthy human individuals. Sequencing used immunoSEQ multiplex PCR; TCRdb keeps in-frame clones, though not all of them. Of about 99,000 clones in the sample, more than 45% are singletons; the top ten hold approximately 15%. Sequencing was performed on PBMCs. The source of these receptors is a woman aged 40 to 50 in good health. Some clones in this sample may be carry-over from other donors' samples.

This clone was recorded only once. At one of its ends the junction is not consistent with the germline gene, which may arise from a read error. The gene calls are TRBV29-1 and TRBJ2-7; 7 nucleotides line up with TRBD1. CDR1 and CDR2 (germline): SQVTM, ANQGSEA. CDR3 size: 13 residues. The CDR3 region has the DNA TGCGGCGTAGCTGGACAGGAGCCCTACGAGCAGTACTTC. This sequence encodes CGVAGQEPYEQYF.

This clone was detected ten times or more. The gene calls are TRBV5-1 and TRBJ2-1; D call uncertain. V shed 2 bases and J shed 7 bases, with 7 bases lying between them. CDR3 size: 12 residues. Germline V gene data show CDR1 as SGHRS and CDR2 as YFSETQ. This CDR3 reads CASSFPGNEQFF. The CDR3 bases are TGCGCCAGCAGCTTCCCGGGTAATGAGCAGTTCTTC. Variable domain in full (rest from reference TRBV5-1 and TRBJ2-1): KAGVTQTPRYLIKTRGQQVTLSCSPISGHRSVSWYQQTPGQGLQFLFEYFSETQRNKGNFPGRFSGRQFSNSRSEMNVSTLELGDSALYLCASSFPGNEQFFGPGTRLTVL.

V and J are TRBV11-2 and TRBJ2-5, with 8 bases identical to TRBD1. With the DNA end fitting TRBJ2-7 better, the J assignment may be wrong. The germline V gene has CDR1 SGHAT and CDR2 FQNNGV. The CDR3 extends over 19 amino acids. The CDR3 nucleotides are TGTGCCAGCAGCTTAGCGGTGAGAACAGGGGGACTGGGGTCCTACGAGCAGTACTTC. It is translated as CASSLAVRTGGLGSYEQYF.